The T cell receptor beta chain described here comes from a study of CD8 T cells in ankylosing spondylitis. General observations from the study: Disease-linked clones were CD8+ and relatively rare in peripheral blood. Some motif variants had been reported before (in reactive arthritis synovial fluid and blood). Significantly higher representation of disease-linked clones was reported for matched ankylosing spondylitis synovial fluid.

Per germline, CDR1 MNHEY and CDR2 SVGEGT. The CDR3 spans 17 residues. Trimming removed 0 bases from V and 5 bases from J; junction bases left unmatched: 10. Using quantitative 5'-RACE with molecular barcodes, the authors made TCR beta libraries. TCRdb analysed the 5' RACE reads with MiXCR anew, one entry per CDR3 protein. This sample has roughly 150,000 distinct CDR3 sequences, with 25% to 35% found just once. On this clonotype itself: Its matching antigen is unknown.

This clonotype was sampled from a male donor with ankylosing spondylitis. The sample comprised synovial fluid, either unsorted or a sorted T cell fraction (not recorded which). V and J are TRBV6-2 or TRBV6-3 and TRBJ2-3, with TRBD2 matching over 8 bases. In DNA form, the CDR3 reads TGTGCCAGCAGTTACTCAGAGCGGGAGACCGCATTAGATACGCAGTATTTT. It yields the protein CASSYSERETALDTQYF.